The TCR beta chain under discussion was sequenced for a study of brain T cells in children with intractable seizures. Study-wide results and caveats: Pre- and post-surgery blood differed in depth, so pre-surgery absences may be undersampling. Patients' HCMV serostatus was unknown; virus specificity rests on CDR3 similarity alone.

Trimming shortened V by 7 bases and J by 2 bases, and 8 bases separated the two germline ends. The CDR3 totals 13 residues. Sequencing used immunoSEQ multiplex PCR; TCRdb keeps in-frame clones, though not all of them. Of about 80,000 clones in the sample, about 93% are singletons; the top ten hold roughly 25%. About this clone itself: Its cognate antigen is unknown.

The sequenced cases were selected for having the highest brain T cell transcript signatures. The sequence was obtained from a girl aged 2 to 10 with Rasmussen encephalitis and intractable seizures. The V gene is TRBV12-3 or TRBV12-4, the J gene TRBJ1-4; D is unresolved. The sample here was peripheral blood, taken at surgery. The DNA for the CDR3 is TGTGCCAGCACCCGAGGGACTAATGAAAAACTGTTTTTT. It translates to CASTRGTNEKLFF.